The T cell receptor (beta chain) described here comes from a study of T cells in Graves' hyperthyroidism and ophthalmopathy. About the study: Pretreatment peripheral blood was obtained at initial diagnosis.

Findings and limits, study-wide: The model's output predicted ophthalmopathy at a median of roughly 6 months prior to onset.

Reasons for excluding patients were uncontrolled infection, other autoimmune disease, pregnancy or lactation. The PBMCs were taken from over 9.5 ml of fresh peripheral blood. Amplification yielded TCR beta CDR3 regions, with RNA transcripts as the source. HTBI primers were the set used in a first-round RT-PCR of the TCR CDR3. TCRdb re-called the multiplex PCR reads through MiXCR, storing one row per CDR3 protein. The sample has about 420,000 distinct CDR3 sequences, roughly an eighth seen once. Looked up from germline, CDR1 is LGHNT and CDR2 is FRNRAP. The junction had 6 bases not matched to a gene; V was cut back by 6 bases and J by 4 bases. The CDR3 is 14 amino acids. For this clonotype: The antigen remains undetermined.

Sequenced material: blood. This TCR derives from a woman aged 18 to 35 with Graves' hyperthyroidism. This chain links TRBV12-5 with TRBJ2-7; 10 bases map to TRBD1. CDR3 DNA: TGTGCTAGTGGCCCGGGACAGGGGTCTTACGAGCAGTACTTC. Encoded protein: CASGPGQGSYEQYF.